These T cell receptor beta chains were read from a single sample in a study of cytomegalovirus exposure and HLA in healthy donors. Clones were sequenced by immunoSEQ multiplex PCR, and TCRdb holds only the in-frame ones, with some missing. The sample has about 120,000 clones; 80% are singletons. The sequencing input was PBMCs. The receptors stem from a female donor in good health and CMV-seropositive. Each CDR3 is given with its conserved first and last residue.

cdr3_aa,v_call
CASSPGLAGEQYF,TRBV5-1
CATSTNRGSNEKLFF,TRBV15
CASSLAASGGEDTQYF,TRBV5-1
CASSLLVYAGELFF,TRBV5-1
CASSLEDRSYSEQYF,TRBV5-4
CASSEAGGGRLNTEAFF,TRBV6-1
CASSYKGRTNEKLFF,TRBV6-5
CAWTRGGGSYEQYF,TRBV30
CASRSRGGTDTQYF,TRBV5-4
CASSAAGTGSAGYTF,TRBV27
CASSPLGTGVNEQFF,TRBV18
CASSLGQMNTEAFF,TRBV9
CASHPGATNEKLFF,TRBV5-1
CASSPRGVAGGPTYEQYF,TRBV5-6
CASSLGAGLVNSPLHF,TRBV5-1
CASTSDRGQWQPQHF,TRBV28
CASKEQYSTEAFF,TRBV7-9
CASSPDRGQPQHF,TRBV18
CASSRTGGAGNTIYF,TRBV5-4
CASRPRRDRAGGYTF,TRBV6-5
CASSYRAETQYF,TRBV5-6
CASSLLGGNEQFF,TRBV4-1
CASSLFLNQPQHF,TRBV27
CASISTSGGREQYF,TRBV6-6
CASSLYGGGTDTQYF,TRBV7-9
CASSPRRIQETQYF,TRBV18
CASSVGLSEPLHF,TRBV27